This TCR beta chain was retrieved from a study of blood T cell repertoires in COVID-19. Study overall: The study drew acute and convalescent COVID-19 samples from the United States, Italy and Spain. T cells, B-cell-depleted T cells, or PBMCs supplied cDNA or gDNA.

Germline V CDR1 and CDR2: SGDLS, YYNGEE. The CDR3 covers 14 residues. V lost 5 bases and J 6 bases, leaving 14 bases between the germline ends. In the source study's methods: Estimated nucleated cell counts came from reference gene primer amplification. The assay was immunoSEQ multiplex PCR, and TCRdb's table has in-frame clones only and misses some. V and J calls plus clone size are reproduced from that table; the DNA served to infer D and trimming. The data contain about 62,000 clones, just over 85% of them singletons. This clone was counted between two and nine times. Sequences were obtained from peripheral blood. The receptor's source is a woman older than 75 with acute or convalescent COVID-19. The chain uses TRBV9 and TRBJ2-2; tentatively, D is TRBD2 (5 bases). CDR3 sequence: CASSVPSEAGELFF. DNA for the CDR3: TGTGCCAGCAGTGTCCCTTCGGAGGCCGGGGAGCTGTTTTTT. Full variable domain (remainder filled in from reference TRBV9 and TRBJ2-2): DSGVTQTPKHLITATGQRVTLRCSPRSGDLSVYWYQQSLDQGLQFLIQYYNGEERAKGNILERFSAQQFPDLHSELNLSSLELGDSALYFCASSVPSEAGELFFGEGSRLTVL.